Below are 6 T cell receptor beta chains sequenced from a single sample in a study of blood T cell repertoires in COVID-19. Some clones are missing from TCRdb's copy, which holds only in-frame ones; the method was immunoSEQ multiplex PCR. The sample holds 55,000 to 65,000 clones, about 79% seen once. Sequencing input: peripheral blood. Receptors were obtained from a woman aged 55-75 years with acute or convalescent COVID-19.

V gene TRBV6-5 combines with J gene TRBJ2-7; 8 nucleotides line up with TRBD1. V was pared by 7 bases and J by 2 bases, with 4 bases of the junction left unmatched. CDR1 and CDR2 from the germline V gene are MNHEY and SVGAGI. The CDR3 extends over 13 amino acids. The CDR3 coding sequence is TGTGCCAGCACCGAGACAGGGGCCTACGAGCAGTACTTC. This translates into CASTETGAYEQYF.

This chain uses TRBV6-6 with TRBJ1-5, with TRBD1 as a possible D gene (5 bases). V shed 4 bases and J shed 7 bases, with 14 bases lying between them. There are 14 residues in the CDR3. Germline assignment: CDR1 MNHNY and CDR2 SVGAGI (reference sequence). This CDR3 is CASSWGREGQPQHF. The CDR3 coding sequence is TGTGCCAGCAGTTGGGGCAGGGAGGGCCAGCCCCAGCATTTT.

This chain links TRBV24-1 with TRBJ1-2, with 9 bases matching TRBD1. Unmatched junction bases numbered 10, after V lost 5 bases and J lost 7 bases. This CDR3 is built from 15 residues. CDR1 KGHDR and CDR2 SFDVKD come from the germline V gene. CDR3 in DNA: TGTGCCACCAGTGGCTCGGGACAGGGTTTGGCTGGCTACACCTTC. Amino acid sequence: CATSGSGQGLAGYTF.

The CDR3, as DNA: TGTGCCAGCCGACCTAGCGGGGGGGCCGGAAACATTCAGTACTTC. Translating it yields CASRPSGGAGNIQYF. The gene calls are TRBV7-9 and TRBJ2-4; the match to TRBD2 covers 12 bases. This CDR3 contains 15 residues. CDR1 and CDR2 (germline): SEHNR, FQNEAQ (reference sequence). The V gene end was trimmed by 8 bases and the J gene end by 6 bases; junction bases not matched to a gene: 8.

The chain is built from TRBV5-6 and TRBJ1-1, with 10 bases matching TRBD1. V lost 0 bases and J lost 7; bases outside the gene matches: 9. This CDR3 comprises 16 residues. Germline CDR1 and CDR2: SGHDT and YYEEEE. The CDR3 bases are TGTGCCAGCAGCTTGGCCGCCGGGACAGGGGTGGGTGAAGCTTTCTTT. It translates to CASSLAAGTGVGEAFF.

This clone came up many times. The same CDR3 can be traced to other DNA sequences in this sample. V usage is TRBV27 and J usage is TRBJ1-1; TRBD1 is a possible D gene (5 bases). V lost 5 bases and J 1 base, leaving 8 bases between the germline ends. Germline V gene lookup returns CDR1 MNHEY and CDR2 SMNVEV (reference sequence). The CDR3 is 13 amino acids. The CDR3 reads CASSPTGNTEAFF. The DNA of the CDR3 is TGTGCCAGCAGTCCTACAGGGAACACTGAAGCTTTCTTT.